This entry lists 30 T cell receptor beta chains sequenced from one sample in a study of CXCR3-negative and CXCR3-positive naive CD8 T cells. Libraries of TRB cDNA were made by 5' RACE and carried UMIs. TCRdb reprocessed the 5' RACE reads and reports one entry per CDR3 protein, with no DNA. The sample features some 60,000 distinct CDR3 sequences, with around 0.5% in its top ten. Study observations and caveats: Researchers report that CXCR3-positive naive cells carry more hydrophobic TRB CDR3s than CXCR3-negative naive cells.

No antigens are known for them. Sequenced input: naive CXCR3+ CD8+ T cells from blood. As to subset: CD45RO-CCR7+CD27+CD95- naive CD8+ T cells expressing CXCR3 (TNR3+). The source is a human donor in good health. Some clones in this sample may be carry-over from other donors' samples.

The chain has TRBV6-5 and TRBJ2-3; TCRdb outputs TRBD1, but without DNA this stays unchecked. This CDR3 spans 12 amino acids. Germline V gene lookup returns CDR1 MNHEY and CDR2 SVGAGI. The CDR3: CASSPSQGAQYF.

The rearrangement joins TRBV24-1 to TRBJ2-7. Germline CDR1 KGHDR, CDR2 SFDVKD. CDR3 size: 11 residues. This CDR3 reads CATSDLYEQYF.

This sequence joins TRBV5-6 and TRBJ1-5. CDR1 and CDR2 from the germline V gene are SGHDT and YYEEEE. The CDR3 sequence is 15 residues long. CDR3 sequence: CASRNSRVSNQPQHF.

The chain combines TRBV7-2 with TRBJ2-7; the TCRdb D gene call, TRBD2, has no DNA to confirm it. The length of the CDR3 is 13 residues. Germline values: CDR1 SGHTA, CDR2 FQGNSA. The CDR3 reads CASSPTSLLEQYF.

The V gene is TRBV7-9, the J gene TRBJ1-2; without DNA, the TCRdb call of TRBD1 cannot be checked. Germline lookup yields CDR1 SEHNR and CDR2 FQNEAQ (reference sequence). The CDR3 is made up of 12 amino acids. The CDR3 loop reads CASSSLPGGYTF.

The chain's CDR3 is CASSLGAGDRNYGYTF. V and J are TRBV7-9 and TRBJ1-2. This CDR3 is built from 16 residues. From germline, CDR1 is SEHNR and CDR2 FQNEAQ (reference sequence).

J is TRBJ2-3 and V is TRBV7-3; as DNA is missing, the TRBD2 call by TCRdb cannot be tested. CDR3 size: 14 residues. The germline V gene encodes CDR1 SGHTA and CDR2 FQGTGA. The CDR3 sequence is CASSGSGMPDTQYF.

The J gene is TRBJ2-2, the V gene TRBV6-6. This CDR3 is 15 amino acids long. CDR1 is MNHNY and CDR2 is SVGAGI in the germline V gene (reference sequence). The CDR3 loop is CASSYIDLNTGELFF.

The chain links TRBV7-3 to TRBJ2-1; TCRdb's assignment of TRBD1 cannot be checked, as there is no DNA. The germline gives CDR1 SGHTA, CDR2 FQGTGA. This CDR3 has 15 amino acids. CDR3 region: CASSYTPGAHNEQFF.

The chain recombines TRBV4-1 with TRBJ1-5. The CDR3 is 14 amino acids. Germline CDR1 is MGHRA and CDR2 is YSYEKL. The CDR3 is CASSQERVNQPQHF.

The chain has TRBV6-5 and TRBJ2-1; lacking DNA, the TRBD2 call made by TCRdb goes unchecked. CDR3 length equals 17 residues. The germline gives CDR1 MNHEY, CDR2 SVGAGI. The CDR3 protein is CASSYSTSGGATYEQFF.

The chain combines TRBV6-2 or TRBV6-3 with TRBJ2-1; lacking DNA, the TRBD2 call made by TCRdb goes unchecked. This CDR3 comprises 12 residues. Germline V gene sequence: CDR1 MNHEY, CDR2 SVGEGT. The CDR3: CASSTLSNEQFF.

The chain is built from TRBV6-2 or TRBV6-3 and TRBJ1-2; TCRdb's D call of TRBD1 is untestable without DNA. The CDR3 is 16 residues long. Germline-derived CDR1 and CDR2 are MNHEY and SVGEGT. CDR3 amino acids: CASSYFWEGGPYGYTF.

The chain joins TRBV13 to TRBJ2-1; TCRdb reports TRBD2, a call that lacks DNA to check it against. There are 17 residues in the CDR3. Per germline, CDR1 PRHDT and CDR2 FYEKMQ (reference sequence). CDR3 region: CASSPTRTSGGYNEQFF.

This chain links TRBV9 with TRBJ1-1. CDR1 and CDR2 (germline): SGDLS, YYNGEE. The CDR3 is 15 residues long. CDR3 sequence: CASSVSGGMNTEAFF.

The rearrangement links TRBV21-1 to TRBJ2-1; TCRdb's assignment of TRBD1 cannot be checked, as there is no DNA. TRBV21-1 is noted as a pseudogene. This CDR3 has 15 amino acids. The CDR3 loop is CASTSPGQTYNEQFF.

The rearrangement joins TRBV5-1 to TRBJ1-5; the D gene TCRdb calls, TRBD1, cannot be checked with no DNA. The CDR3 sequence is 14 residues long. CDR1 and CDR2 (germline): SGHRS, YFSETQ. CDR3 amino acids: CASSLEGGGQPQHF.

The rearrangement uses TRBV20-1 and TRBJ1-2. This CDR3 has 12 residues. Germline V gene sequence: CDR1 DFQATT, CDR2 SNEGSKA (reference sequence). CDR3 sequence reads: CSARGRAYGYTF.

The CDR3 loop reads CSVERTGAPGYTF. The chain is built from TRBV29-1 and TRBJ1-2; TCRdb's D gene call, TRBD1, goes unchecked for lack of DNA. This CDR3 region has 13 residues. CDR1 is SQVTM, CDR2 ANQGSEA, per germline.

This sequence joins TRBV12-3 or TRBV12-4 and TRBJ2-1; TCRdb names TRBD1, which stays unverified in the absence of DNA. The CDR3 is 13 amino acids. The CDR3: CASSLAQGAEQFF.

The chain joins TRBV4-3 to TRBJ1-4. The CDR3 is made up of 16 amino acids. Germline V gene lookup returns CDR1 LGHNA and CDR2 YSLEER. The CDR3 here is CASSQVHNRVNEKLFF.

The J gene is TRBJ1-1, the V gene TRBV14. The CDR3 runs to 15 residues. The V gene's germline CDR1 is SGHDN and CDR2 FVKESK. The CDR3 reads CASSRSILGGTEAFF. Based on the CDR3 plus reference TRBV14 and TRBJ1-1, the full variable domain is EAGVTQFPSHSVIEKGQTVTLRCDPISGHDNLYWYRRVMGKEIKFLLHFVKESKQDESGMPNNRFLAERTGGTYSTLKVQPAELEDSGVYFCASSRSILGGTEAFFGQGTRLTVV.

The genes are TRBV28 and TRBJ1-1. CDR3 size: 12 residues. CDR1 MDHEN and CDR2 SYDVKM come from the germline V gene. CDR3 in amino acids: CASTLSNTEAFF.

The chain has TRBV7-7 and TRBJ2-3; there is no DNA to check the TCRdb D call of TRBD2. The CDR3 consists of 17 residues. Germline V gene lookup returns CDR1 SSHAT and CDR2 FNYEAQ (reference sequence). CDR3 residues: CASSSTLAGGPLDTQYF.

CDR3 sequence: CSAWSVQGQPQHF. The rearrangement joins TRBV20-1 to TRBJ1-5; lacking DNA, the TRBD1 call made by TCRdb goes unchecked. CDR1 is DFQATT, CDR2 SNEGSKA, per germline (reference sequence). This CDR3 contains 13 residues.

The chain is built from TRBV25-1 and TRBJ1-2. The CDR3 covers 14 residues. Germline V gene lookup returns CDR1 MGHDK and CDR2 SYGVNS. The CDR3 loop reads CASSLRGTNYGYTF.

V usage is TRBV7-2 and J usage is TRBJ2-2; the TCRdb D gene call, TRBD2, has no DNA to confirm it. CDR1 SGHTA and CDR2 FQGNSA come from the germline V gene. The CDR3 runs 15 residues. The CDR3 here is CASSPLAGETGELFF.

The rearrangement links TRBV9 to TRBJ1-1; the TCRdb call, TRBD1, lacks DNA for checking. Germline CDR1 is SGDLS and CDR2 is YYNGEE. The CDR3 has 14 amino acids. This CDR3 reads CASGENSGDTEAFF.

V and J are TRBV6-5 and TRBJ1-1. Germline-derived CDR1 and CDR2 are MNHEY and SVGAGI. This CDR3 is 13 amino acids long. The CDR3 sequence: CASSYLTSTEAFF.

The chain employs TRBV6-5 and TRBJ2-7; TCRdb selects TRBD2, and the lack of DNA leaves this call unchecked. CDR3 size: 14 residues. Germline loops: CDR1 MNHEY, CDR2 SVGAGI. CDR3 residues: CASSGLAGQYEQYF.